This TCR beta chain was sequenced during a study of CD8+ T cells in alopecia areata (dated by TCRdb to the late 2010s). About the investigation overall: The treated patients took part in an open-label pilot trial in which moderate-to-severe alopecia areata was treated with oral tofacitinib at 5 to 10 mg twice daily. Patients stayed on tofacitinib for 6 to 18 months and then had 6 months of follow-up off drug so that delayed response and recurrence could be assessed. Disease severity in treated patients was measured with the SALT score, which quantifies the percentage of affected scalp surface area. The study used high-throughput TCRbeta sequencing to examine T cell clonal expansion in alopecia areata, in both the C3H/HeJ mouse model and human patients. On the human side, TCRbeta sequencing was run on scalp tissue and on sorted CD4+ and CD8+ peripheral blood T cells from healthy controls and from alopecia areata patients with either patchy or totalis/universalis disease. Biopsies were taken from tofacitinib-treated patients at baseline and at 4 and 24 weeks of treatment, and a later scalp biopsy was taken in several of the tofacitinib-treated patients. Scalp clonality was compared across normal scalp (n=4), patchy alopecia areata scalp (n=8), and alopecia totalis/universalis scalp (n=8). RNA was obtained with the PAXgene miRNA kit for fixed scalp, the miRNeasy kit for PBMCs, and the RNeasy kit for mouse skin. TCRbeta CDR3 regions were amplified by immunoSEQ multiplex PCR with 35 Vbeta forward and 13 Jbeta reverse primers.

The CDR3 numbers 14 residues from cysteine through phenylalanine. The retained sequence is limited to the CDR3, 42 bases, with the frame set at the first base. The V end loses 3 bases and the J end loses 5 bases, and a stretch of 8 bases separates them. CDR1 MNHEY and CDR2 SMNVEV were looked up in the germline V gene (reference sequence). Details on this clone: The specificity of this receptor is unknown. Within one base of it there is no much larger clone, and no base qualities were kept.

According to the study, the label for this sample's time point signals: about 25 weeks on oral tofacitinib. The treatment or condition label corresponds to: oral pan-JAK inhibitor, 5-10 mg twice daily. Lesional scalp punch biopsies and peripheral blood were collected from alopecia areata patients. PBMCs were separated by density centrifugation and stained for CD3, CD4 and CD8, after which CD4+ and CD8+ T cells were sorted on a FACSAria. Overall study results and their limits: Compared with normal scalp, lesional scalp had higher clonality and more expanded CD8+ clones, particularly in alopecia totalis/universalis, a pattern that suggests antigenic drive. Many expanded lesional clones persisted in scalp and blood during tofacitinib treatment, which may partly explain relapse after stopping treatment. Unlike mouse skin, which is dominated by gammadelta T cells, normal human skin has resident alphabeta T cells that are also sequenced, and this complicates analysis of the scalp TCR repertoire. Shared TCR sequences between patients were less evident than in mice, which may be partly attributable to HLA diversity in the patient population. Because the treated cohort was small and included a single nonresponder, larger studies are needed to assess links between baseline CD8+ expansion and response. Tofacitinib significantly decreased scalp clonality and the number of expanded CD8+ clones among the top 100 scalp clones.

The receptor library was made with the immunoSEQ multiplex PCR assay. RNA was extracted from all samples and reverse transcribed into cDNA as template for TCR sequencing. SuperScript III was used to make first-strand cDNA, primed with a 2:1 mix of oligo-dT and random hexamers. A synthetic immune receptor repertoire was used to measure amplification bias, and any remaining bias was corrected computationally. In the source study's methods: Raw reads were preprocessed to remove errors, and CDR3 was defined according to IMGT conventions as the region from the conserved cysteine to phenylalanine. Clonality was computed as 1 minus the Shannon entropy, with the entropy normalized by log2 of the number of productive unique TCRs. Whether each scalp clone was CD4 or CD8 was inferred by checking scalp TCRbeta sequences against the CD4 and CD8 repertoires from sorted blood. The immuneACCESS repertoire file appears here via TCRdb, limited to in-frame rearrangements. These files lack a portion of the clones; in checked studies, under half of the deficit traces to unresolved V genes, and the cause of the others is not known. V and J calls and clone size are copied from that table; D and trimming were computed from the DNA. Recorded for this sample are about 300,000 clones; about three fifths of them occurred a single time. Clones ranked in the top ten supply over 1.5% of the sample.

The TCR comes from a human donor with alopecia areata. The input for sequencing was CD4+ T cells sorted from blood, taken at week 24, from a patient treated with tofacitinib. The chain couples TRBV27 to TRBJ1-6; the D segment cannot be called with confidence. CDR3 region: CASSLLGNNSPLHF. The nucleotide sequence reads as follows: TGTGCCAGCAGTTTGTTGGGGAATAATTCACCCCTCCACTTT.